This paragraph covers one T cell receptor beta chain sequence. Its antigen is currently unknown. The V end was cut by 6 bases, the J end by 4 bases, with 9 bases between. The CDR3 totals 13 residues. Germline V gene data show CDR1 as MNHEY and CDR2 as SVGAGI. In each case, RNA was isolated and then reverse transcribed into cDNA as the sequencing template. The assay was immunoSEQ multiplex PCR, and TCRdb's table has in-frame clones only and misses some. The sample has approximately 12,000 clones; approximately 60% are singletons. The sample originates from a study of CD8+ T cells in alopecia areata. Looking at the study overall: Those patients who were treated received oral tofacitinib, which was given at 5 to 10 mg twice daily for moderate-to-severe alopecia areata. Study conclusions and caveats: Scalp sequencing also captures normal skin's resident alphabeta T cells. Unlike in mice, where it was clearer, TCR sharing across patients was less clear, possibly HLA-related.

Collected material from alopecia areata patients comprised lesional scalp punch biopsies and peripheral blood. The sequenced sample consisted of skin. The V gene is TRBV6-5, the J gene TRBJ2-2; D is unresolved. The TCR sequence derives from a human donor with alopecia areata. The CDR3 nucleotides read TGTGCCAGCAGGGGTTTGTTCACCGGGGAGCTGTTTTTT. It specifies CASRGLFTGELFF.